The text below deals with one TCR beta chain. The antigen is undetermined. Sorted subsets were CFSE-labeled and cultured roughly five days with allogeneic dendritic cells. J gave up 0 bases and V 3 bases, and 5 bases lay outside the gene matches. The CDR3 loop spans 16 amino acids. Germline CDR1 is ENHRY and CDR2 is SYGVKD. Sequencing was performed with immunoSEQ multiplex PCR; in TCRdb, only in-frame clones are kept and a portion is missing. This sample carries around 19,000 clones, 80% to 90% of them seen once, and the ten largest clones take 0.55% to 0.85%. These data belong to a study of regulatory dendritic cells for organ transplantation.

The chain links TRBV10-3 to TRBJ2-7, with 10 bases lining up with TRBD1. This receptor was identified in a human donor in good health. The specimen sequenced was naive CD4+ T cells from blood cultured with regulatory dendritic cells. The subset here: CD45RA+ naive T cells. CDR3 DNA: TGTGCCATCAGTGAACCGGGACAGGGGAACTCCTACGAGCAGTACTTC. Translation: CAISEPGQGNSYEQYF.